This T cell receptor beta chain emerged from a study of T cells in localized non-small cell lung cancer. Trimming cost V 6 bases and J 1 base, with 12 bases left between them. The CDR3 runs to 15 residues. A note on this clone: Its target is unknown.

Libraries were prepared by immunoSEQ multiplex PCR; TCRdb keeps only in-frame clonotypes and omits some of them. The sample lists more than 5,000 clones; around 40% were seen once. Study-wide results and limits: Higher T cell density in the blood was associated with longer overall survival, whereas higher adjacent-lung clonality associated with shorter survival. Sequencing involved a lone tumor region, leaving heterogeneity possible. Adjacent lung held a median 57 of the top 100 tumor clones.

The sequences come from lung tumor tissue, collected before any cancer treatment. V usage is TRBV23-1 and J usage is TRBJ2-2; maybe TRBD1 (6 bases). TRBV23-1 qualifies as an ORF whose function is uncertain. This receptor was obtained from a man aged 35-75 years with stage III lung adenocarcinoma. In DNA form, the CDR3 reads TGCGCCAGCAGCCCGACAGGCTTGAACACCGGGGAGCTGTTTTTT. Its protein is CASSPTGLNTGELFF.